The clone carrying this T cell receptor beta chain was counted only a few times. Its antigen is not identified. This sample is drawn from a study of post-analysis software for immune sequencing data. Libraries were made from TCR beta cDNA, and they carried unique molecular identifiers. Each CDR3 protein gets one entry after TCRdb re-called the PCR reads with MiXCR. The sample includes more than 450,000 distinct CDR3 sequences, under 40% of them seen just once. Study-level results: Normalized Chao1 diversity was significantly reduced in patients versus controls. Five or six TRBV segments were significantly more frequent in patients than in controls. TRBV5-6, TRBV5-1 and TRBV20-1 were among these segments.

Trimming stripped 1 base from V and 6 bases from J, with 9 bases between. Germline CDR1 MNHEY, CDR2 SVGAGI. This CDR3 is 13 amino acids long. The gene calls are TRBV6-5 and TRBJ1-2, with D perhaps matching TRBD1 (6 bases). This TCR was sampled from a girl aged 2 to 17 with multiple sclerosis. Sequenced input: blood. CDR3 amino acids: CASSYLGANGYTF. The DNA for the CDR3 is TGTGCCAGCAGTTACTTGGGGGCGAATGGCTACACCTTC.